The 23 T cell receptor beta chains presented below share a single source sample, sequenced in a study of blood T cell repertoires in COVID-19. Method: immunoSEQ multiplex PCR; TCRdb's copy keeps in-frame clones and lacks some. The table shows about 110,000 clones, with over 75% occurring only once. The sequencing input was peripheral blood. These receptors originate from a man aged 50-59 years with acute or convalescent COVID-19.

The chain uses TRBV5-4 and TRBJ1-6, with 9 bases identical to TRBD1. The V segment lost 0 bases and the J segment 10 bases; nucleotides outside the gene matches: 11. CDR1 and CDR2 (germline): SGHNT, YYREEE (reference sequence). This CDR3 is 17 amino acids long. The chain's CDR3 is CASSLAPGTGQGSPLHF. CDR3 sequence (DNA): TGTGCCAGCAGCTTGGCCCCGGGGACAGGGCAAGGCTCACCCCTCCACTTT.

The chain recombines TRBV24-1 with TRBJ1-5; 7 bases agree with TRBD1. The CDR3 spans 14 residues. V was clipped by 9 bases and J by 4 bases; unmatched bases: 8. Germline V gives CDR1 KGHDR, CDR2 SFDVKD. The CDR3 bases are TGTGCCACCCAAGATGTACAGGGGAATCAGCCCCAGCATTTT. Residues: CATQDVQGNQPQHF.

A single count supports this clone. CDR3 sequence: CSVDPGLMNTEAFF. The CDR3 DNA sequence: TGCAGCGTTGATCCGGGACTAATGAACACTGAAGCTTTCTTT. The chain joins TRBV29-1 to TRBJ1-1; perhaps TRBD1 as D (5 bases). The ends were cut back, 3 bases at V and 0 bases at J, with 11 bases in the middle. The CDR3 consists of 14 residues. Germline lookup yields CDR1 SQVTM and CDR2 ANQGSEA. The variable domain in full, with the rest retrieved from reference TRBV29-1 and TRBJ1-1, is SAVISQKPSRDICQRGTSLTIQCQVDSQVTMMFWYRQQPGQSLTLIATANQGSEATYESGFVIDKFPISRPNLTFSTLTVSNMSPEDSSIYLCSVDPGLMNTEAFFGQGTRLTVV.

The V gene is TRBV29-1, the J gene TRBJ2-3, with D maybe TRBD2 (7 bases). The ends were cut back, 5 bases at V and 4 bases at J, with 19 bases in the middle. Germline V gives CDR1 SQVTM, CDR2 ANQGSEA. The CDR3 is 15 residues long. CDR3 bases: TGCAGCGTTCCGGCCTGGGGGGGGCCATCAGATACGCAGTATTTT. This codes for CSVPAWGGPSDTQYF.

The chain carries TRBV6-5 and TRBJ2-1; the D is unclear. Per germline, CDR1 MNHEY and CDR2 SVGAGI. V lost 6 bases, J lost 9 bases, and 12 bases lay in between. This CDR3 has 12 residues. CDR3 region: CASRTPLPEQFF. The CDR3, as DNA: TGTGCCAGCAGGACACCCTTACCTGAGCAGTTCTTC.

In DNA, the CDR3 is TGTGCCAGCAGCTTAGCGCGTGATGGGAGTTCTGGCTACACCTTC. Protein product: CASSLARDGSSGYTF. The chain uses TRBV7-2 and TRBJ1-2; D is ambiguous. Trimming left V 0 bases short and J 7 bases short, with 15 bases between. Looked up from germline, CDR1 is SGHTA and CDR2 is FQGNSA. The CDR3 loop spans 15 amino acids.

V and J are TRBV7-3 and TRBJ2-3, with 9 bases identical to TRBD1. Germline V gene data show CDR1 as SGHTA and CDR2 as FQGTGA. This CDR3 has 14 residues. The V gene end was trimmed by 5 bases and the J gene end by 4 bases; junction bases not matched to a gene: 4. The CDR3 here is CASSATGGADTQYF. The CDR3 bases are TGTGCCAGCAGCGCAACAGGGGGCGCAGATACGCAGTATTTT.

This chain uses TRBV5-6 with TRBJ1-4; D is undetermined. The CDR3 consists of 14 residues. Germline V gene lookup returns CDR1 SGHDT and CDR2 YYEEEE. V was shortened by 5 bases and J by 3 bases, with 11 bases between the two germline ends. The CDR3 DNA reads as TGTGCCAGCAGTTCAACTAGGGCTAATGAAAAACTGTTTTTT. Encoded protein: CASSSTRANEKLFF.

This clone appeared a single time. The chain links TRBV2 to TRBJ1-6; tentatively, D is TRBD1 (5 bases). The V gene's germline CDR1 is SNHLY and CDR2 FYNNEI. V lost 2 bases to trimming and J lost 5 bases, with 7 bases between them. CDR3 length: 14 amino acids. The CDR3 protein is CASSETGHNSPLHF. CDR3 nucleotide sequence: TGTGCCAGCAGTGAAACAGGCCATAATTCACCCCTCCACTTT. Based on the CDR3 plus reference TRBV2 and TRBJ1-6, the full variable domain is EPEVTQTPSHQVTQMGQEVILRCVPISNHLYFYWYRQILGQKVEFLVSFYNNEISEKSEIFDDQFSVERPDGSNFTLKIRSTKLEDSAMYFCASSETGHNSPLHFGNGTRLTVT.

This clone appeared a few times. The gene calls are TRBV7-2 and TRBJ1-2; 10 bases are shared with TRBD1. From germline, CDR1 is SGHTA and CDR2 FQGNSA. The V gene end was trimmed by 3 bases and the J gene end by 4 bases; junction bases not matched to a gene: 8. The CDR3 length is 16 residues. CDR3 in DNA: TGTGCCAGCAGCTTCACGACAGGGGGCGGTTTCTATGGCTACACCTTC. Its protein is CASSFTTGGGFYGYTF. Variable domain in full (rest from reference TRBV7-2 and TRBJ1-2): GAGVSQSPSNKVTEKGKDVELRCDPISGHTALYWYRQSLGQGLEFLIYFQGNSAPDKSGLPSDRFSAERTGGSVSTLTIQRTQQEDSAVYLCASSFTTGGGFYGYTFGSGTRLTVV.

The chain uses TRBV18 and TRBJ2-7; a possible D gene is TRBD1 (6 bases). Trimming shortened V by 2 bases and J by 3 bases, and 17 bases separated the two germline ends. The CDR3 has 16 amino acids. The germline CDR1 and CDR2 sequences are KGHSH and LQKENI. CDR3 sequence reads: CASSPFPGEKNYEQYF. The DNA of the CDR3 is TGTGCCAGCTCACCATTTCCAGGGGAAAAAAACTACGAGCAGTACTTC.

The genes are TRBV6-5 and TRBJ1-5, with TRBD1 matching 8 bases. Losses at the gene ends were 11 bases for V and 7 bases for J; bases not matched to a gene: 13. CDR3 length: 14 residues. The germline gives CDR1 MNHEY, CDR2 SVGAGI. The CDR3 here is CACRGRGQKQPQHF. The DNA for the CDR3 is TGTGCCTGTAGAGGCAGGGGGCAAAAACAGCCCCAGCATTTT.

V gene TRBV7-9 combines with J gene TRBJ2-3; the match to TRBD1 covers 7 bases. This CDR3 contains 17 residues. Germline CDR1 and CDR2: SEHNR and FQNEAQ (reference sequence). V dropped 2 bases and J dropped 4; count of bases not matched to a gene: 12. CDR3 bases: TGTGCCAGCAGCTTAACAGGGACAGAGATTCCGGCAGATACGCAGTATTTT. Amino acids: CASSLTGTEIPADTQYF.

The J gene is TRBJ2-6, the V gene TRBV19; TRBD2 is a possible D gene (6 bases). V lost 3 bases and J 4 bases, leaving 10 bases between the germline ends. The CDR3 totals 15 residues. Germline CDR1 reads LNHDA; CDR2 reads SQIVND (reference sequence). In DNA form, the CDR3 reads TGTGCCAGTAGTATGGGCGGGACCGGGGCCAACGTCCTGACTTTC. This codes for CASSMGGTGANVLTF.

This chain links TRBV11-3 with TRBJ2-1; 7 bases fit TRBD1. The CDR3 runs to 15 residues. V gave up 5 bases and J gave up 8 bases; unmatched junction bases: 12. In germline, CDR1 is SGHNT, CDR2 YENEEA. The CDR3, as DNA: TGTGCCAGCAGCCCTACAGGGGTACCTTGGGATGAGCAGTTCTTC. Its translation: CASSPTGVPWDEQFF.

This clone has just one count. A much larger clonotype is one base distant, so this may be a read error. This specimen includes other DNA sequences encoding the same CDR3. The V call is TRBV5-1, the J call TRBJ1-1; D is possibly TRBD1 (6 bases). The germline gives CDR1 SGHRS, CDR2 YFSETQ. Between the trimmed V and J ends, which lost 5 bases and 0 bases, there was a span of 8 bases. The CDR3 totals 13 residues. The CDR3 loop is CASRDSMNTEAFF. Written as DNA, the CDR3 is TGCGCCAGCAGGGACAGTATGAACACTGAAGCTTTCTTT.

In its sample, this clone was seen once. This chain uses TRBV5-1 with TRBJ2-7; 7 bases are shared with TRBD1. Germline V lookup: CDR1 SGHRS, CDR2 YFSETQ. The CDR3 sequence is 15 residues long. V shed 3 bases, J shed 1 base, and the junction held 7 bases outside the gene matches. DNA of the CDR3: TGCGCCAGCAGCTGGACAGGAGATGAGTCCTACGAGCAGTACTTC. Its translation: CASSWTGDESYEQYF.

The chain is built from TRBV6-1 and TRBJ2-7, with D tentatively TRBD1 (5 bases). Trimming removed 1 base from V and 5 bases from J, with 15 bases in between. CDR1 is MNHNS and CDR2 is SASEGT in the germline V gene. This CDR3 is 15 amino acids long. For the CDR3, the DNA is TGTGCCAGCAGTGAAGTTGGATACAGGTTGGACGAGCAGTACTTC. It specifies CASSEVGYRLDEQYF.

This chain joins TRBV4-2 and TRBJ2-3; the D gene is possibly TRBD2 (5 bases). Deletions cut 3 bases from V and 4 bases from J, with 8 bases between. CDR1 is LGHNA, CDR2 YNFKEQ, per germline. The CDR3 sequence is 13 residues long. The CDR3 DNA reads TGTGCCAGCAGCCAGACTACCTCAGATACGCAGTATTTT. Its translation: CASSQTTSDTQYF.

CDR3 in DNA: TGTGCCAGCAGCTCGAGCGGGGACCGAGGGGATACGCAGTATTTT. Amino acids: CASSSSGDRGDTQYF. The J gene is TRBJ2-3, the V gene TRBV7-3; 7 bases are a match to TRBD2. J gave up 6 bases and V 4 bases, and 10 bases lay outside the gene matches. The CDR3 has 15 residues. Looked up from germline, CDR1 is SGHTA and CDR2 is FQGTGA.

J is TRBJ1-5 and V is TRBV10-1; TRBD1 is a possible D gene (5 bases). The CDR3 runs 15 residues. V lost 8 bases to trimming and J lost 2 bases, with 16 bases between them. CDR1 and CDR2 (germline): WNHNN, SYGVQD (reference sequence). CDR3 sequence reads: CASGLRVLGNQPQHF. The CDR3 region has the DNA TGCGCCAGCGGCCTCAGGGTATTGGGCAATCAGCCCCAGCATTTT.

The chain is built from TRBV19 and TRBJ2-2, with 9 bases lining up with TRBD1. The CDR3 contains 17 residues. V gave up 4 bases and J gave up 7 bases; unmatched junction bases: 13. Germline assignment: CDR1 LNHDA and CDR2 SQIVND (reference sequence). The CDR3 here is CASSTQGYRGRGGELFF. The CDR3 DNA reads TGTGCCAGTAGTACCCAAGGGTACAGGGGGCGTGGCGGGGAGCTGTTTTTT.

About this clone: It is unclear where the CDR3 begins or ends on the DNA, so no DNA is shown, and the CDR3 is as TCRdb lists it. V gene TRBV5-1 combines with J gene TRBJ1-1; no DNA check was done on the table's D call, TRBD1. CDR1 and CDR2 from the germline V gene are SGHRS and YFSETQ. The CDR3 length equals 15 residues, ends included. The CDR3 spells CASSFGPGSNTEAFF.